This passage covers 26 T cell receptor beta chains from one sample sequenced in a study of regulatory T cells in long-lasting Graves disease. Construction of TCR beta libraries relied on iRepertoire HTBI primers and on Arm-PCR targeting CDR3 regions. Using its own MiXCR run on the multiplex PCR reads, TCRdb lists one record per CDR3 protein. The sample holds 400,000 to 450,000 distinct CDR3 sequences, more than 12% seen once. Time point reported: newly diagnosed GD, antithyroid drugs for less than 3 months. The authors made the TCR library using RNA they extracted from PBMCs. These sequences were also reported in another study, on T cells in Graves' hyperthyroidism and ophthalmopathy.

The sample in question was peripheral blood mononuclear cells (PBMCs), obtained at new diagnosis, from a patient treated with antithyroid drugs. The receptors derive from a woman under 40 with Graves disease.

This clonotype occurred many times. The chain recombines TRBV2 with TRBJ2-7; 9 nucleotides match TRBD2. CDR1 is SNHLY and CDR2 is FYNNEI in the germline V gene. The V gene end was trimmed by 7 bases and the J gene end by 0 bases; junction bases not matched to a gene: 10. The CDR3 spans 16 residues. The CDR3 DNA reads TGTGCCAGCACCCCACCCGGGACTAGCTTCTCCTACGAGCAGTACTTC. Protein: CASTPPGTSFSYEQYF.

This clonotype was observed at least ten times. This chain links TRBV2 with TRBJ2-1; D gene ambiguous. The CDR3 runs to 15 residues. Trimming removed 6 bases at V and 5 bases at J, with 17 bases between. Germline V gene data show CDR1 as SNHLY and CDR2 as FYNNEI. Written as DNA, the CDR3 is TGTGCCAGCAGCGCATCGCGGCTTGGAGACAATGAGCAGTTCTTC. Translating gives CASSASRLGDNEQFF. The whole variable domain, remainder taken from reference TRBV2 and TRBJ2-1, is EPEVTQTPSHQVTQMGQEVILRCVPISNHLYFYWYRQILGQKVEFLVSFYNNEISEKSEIFDDQFSVERPDGSNFTLKIRSTKLEDSAMYFCASSASRLGDNEQFFGPGTRLTVL.

The table lists this clonotype with many counts. This chain uses TRBV28 with TRBJ1-2, with D perhaps matching TRBD1 (6 bases). Germline V lookup: CDR1 MDHEN, CDR2 SYDVKM. The CDR3 is 14 amino acids. V gave up 7 bases and J gave up 4 bases, with 16 bases separating them. CDR3 amino acids: CASKTHGQLYGYTF. CDR3 nucleotide sequence: TGTGCCAGCAAAACACACGGACAGCTCTATGGCTACACCTTC.

The chain has TRBV29-1 and TRBJ2-3, with D unclear. This CDR3 is built from 15 residues. Germline V gene sequence: CDR1 SQVTM, CDR2 ANQGSEA. V lost 4 bases, J lost 0 bases, and 14 bases lay in between. CDR3 amino acids: CSVVRLAHSTDTQYF. The CDR3 coding sequence is TGCAGCGTTGTGCGTCTGGCTCATAGCACAGATACGCAGTATTTT.

This clonotype came up many times. The chain joins TRBV3-1 to TRBJ2-5; 7 nucleotides align to TRBD1. Germline CDR1 and CDR2: LGHDT and YNNKEL (reference sequence). Trimming took 4 bases from V and 4 from J; bases not matched to a gene: 12. The CDR3 totals 16 residues. The CDR3 region has the DNA TGTGCCAGCAGCCGTACTGGACAGCACAGGGGAGAGACCCAGTACTTC. It is translated as CASSRTGQHRGETQYF.

This clonotype was recorded many times. The chain combines TRBV11-2 with TRBJ2-1; D gene unclear. Germline V lookup: CDR1 SGHAT, CDR2 FQNNGV. The CDR3 runs 14 residues. V gave up 1 base and J gave up 3 bases, with 7 bases separating them. The CDR3 region is CASSLAAGYNEQFF. For the CDR3, the DNA is TGTGCCAGCAGCTTAGCGGCCGGCTACAATGAGCAGTTCTTC.

A word on this clonotype: This may be a read error: a much more frequent sequence differs by one nucleotide. This chain uses TRBV9 with TRBJ2-3; D possibly corresponds to TRBD1 (5 bases). This CDR3 has 15 residues. Trimming took 3 bases from V and 1 from J, leaving 12 bases between them. Germline assignment: CDR1 SGDLS and CDR2 YYNGEE. CDR3 bases: TGTGCCAGCAGCGCAGCCCCAGGGCGCACAGATACGCAGTATTTT. Protein product: CASSAAPGRTDTQYF.

This clonotype was seen a handful of times. V usage is TRBV4-1 and J usage is TRBJ1-4; D is ambiguous. The CDR3 covers 12 residues. Trimming removed 0 bases from V and 8 bases from J, with 4 bases in between. Per germline, CDR1 MGHRA and CDR2 YSYEKL. The CDR3 region has the DNA TGCGCCAGCAGCCAAGATCCCGAAAAACTGTTTTTT. Its translation is CASSQDPEKLFF.

This clonotype was recorded many times. V gene TRBV5-6 combines with J gene TRBJ2-3; D ambiguous. In germline, CDR1 is SGHDT, CDR2 YYEEEE. Trimming removed 6 bases from V and 0 bases from J, with 14 bases in between. This CDR3 comprises 15 residues. CDR3 loop: CASTEDERSTDTQYF. DNA of the CDR3: TGTGCCAGCACCGAGGACGAAAGGAGCACAGATACGCAGTATTTT.

This clonotype has a handful of counts. V and J are TRBV14 and TRBJ2-7; D not certain. This CDR3 has 13 amino acids. Germline V CDR1 and CDR2: SGHDN, FVKESK. Deletions cut 6 bases from V and 6 bases from J, with 15 bases between. The CDR3 protein is CASSLGMGSEQYF. The CDR3 bases are TGTGCCAGCAGTTTAGGGATGGGCAGCGAGCAGTACTTC.

Many counts were recorded for this clonotype. This sequence joins TRBV12-3 or TRBV12-4 and TRBJ2-5; TRBD2 might be the D (6 bases). CDR3 length: 16 residues. Between the trimmed V and J ends, which lost 7 bases and 2 bases, there was a span of 20 bases. The CDR3 region is CASTPRISGEQETQYF. The CDR3 DNA follows: TGTGCCAGCACTCCTAGAATTAGCGGAGAACAAGAGACCCAGTACTTC.

This clonotype was seen repeatedly, ten times or more. The V call is TRBV7-9, the J call TRBJ2-1, with TRBD2 identical over 7 bases. The CDR3 extends over 14 amino acids. V lost 5 bases to trimming and J lost 8 bases; unmatched junction nucleotides: 9. CDR1 and CDR2 from the germline V gene are SEHNR and FQNEAQ (reference sequence). The CDR3 bases are TGTGCCAGCAGCCCCGACGAGCGGGACGATGAGCAGTTCTTC. Translated: CASSPDERDDEQFF.

This clonotype was counted ten times or more. The CDR3 reads CATSRTSKNTGELFF. The DNA of the CDR3 is TGTGCCACCTCAAGGACTAGCAAGAACACCGGGGAGCTGTTTTTT. J is TRBJ2-2 and V is TRBV10-3; 8 positions match TRBD2. Germline V gives CDR1 ENHRY, CDR2 SYGVKD. This CDR3 has 15 residues. V gave up 10 bases and J gave up 1 base; unmatched junction bases: 8.

This clonotype showed up many times. The V call is TRBV30, the J call TRBJ2-1, with 11 bases aligning to TRBD1. The V gene end was trimmed by 4 bases and the J gene end by 9 bases; junction bases not matched to a gene: 11. This CDR3 has 15 amino acids. CDR1 and CDR2 from the germline V gene are GTSNPN and SVGIG (reference sequence). For the CDR3, the DNA is TGTGCCTGGACGGGCGGACAGGGGGCGTTGAGTGAGCAGTTCTTC. Its protein product is CAWTGGQGALSEQFF.

This clonotype was found many times. The chain's CDR3 is CASSQWDQYEQYF. DNA for the CDR3: TGTGCCAGCTCACAGTGGGACCAATACGAGCAGTACTTC. The chain joins TRBV18 to TRBJ2-7; possibly TRBD1 or TRBD2 for D (5 bases each). CDR1 and CDR2 from the germline V gene are KGHSH and LQKENI. V dropped 4 bases and J dropped 4 bases, with 11 bases sitting between them. CDR3 length equals 13 residues.

In this sample, this clonotype turned up many times. The rearrangement uses TRBV11-2 and TRBJ2-5, with D possibly TRBD1 on 6 matching bases. This CDR3 region has 17 residues. Between the trimmed V and J ends, which lost 5 bases and 3 bases, there was a span of 22 bases. CDR1 is SGHAT and CDR2 is FQNNGV in the germline V gene. The DNA of the CDR3 is TGTGCCAGCAGCCCCGGACCGGGACAAAAGAGCAAAGAGACCCAGTACTTC. Translation gives CASSPGPGQKSKETQYF.

V gene TRBV28 combines with J gene TRBJ1-2; D unresolved. The CDR3 runs to 16 residues. Germline V gives CDR1 MDHEN, CDR2 SYDVKM. Trimming took 6 bases from V and 4 from J, leaving 21 bases between them. Written as DNA, the CDR3 is TGTGCCAGCAGCCTCACCGCCGGGTCGAGTGTCTATGGCTACACCTTC. Translation: CASSLTAGSSVYGYTF.

This clonotype was observed a handful of times. The chain couples TRBV28 to TRBJ2-5; 9 positions match TRBD2. Germline CDR1 MDHEN, CDR2 SYDVKM. CDR3 size: 16 residues. The junction had 5 bases not matched to a gene; V was cut back by 3 bases and J by 0 bases. For the CDR3, the DNA is TGTGCCAGCAGTTTTAGGCGGGAGGGCCACCAAGAGACCCAGTACTTC. It specifies CASSFRREGHQETQYF.

This clonotype was counted between two and nine times. The rearrangement uses TRBV27 and TRBJ2-7, with a weak D call TRBD2 (6 bases). CDR3 length equals 14 residues. Germline V gene sequence: CDR1 MNHEY, CDR2 SMNVEV (reference sequence). V dropped 5 bases and J dropped 3 bases, with 14 bases sitting between them. The CDR3 nucleotides are TGTGCCAGCAGTCTCAGGACTACTAGCTACGAGCAGTACTTC. Translated: CASSLRTTSYEQYF.

This clonotype came up many times. The rearrangement uses TRBV29-1 and TRBJ2-3; 7 nucleotides agree with TRBD2. V dropped 4 bases and J dropped 2; count of bases not matched to a gene: 3. The germline V gene encodes CDR1 SQVTM and CDR2 ANQGSEA. The CDR3 is 13 amino acids. The CDR3 DNA reads TGCAGCGTTGTGCGGGGGATCACAGATACGCAGTATTTT. It specifies CSVVRGITDTQYF.

This clonotype was seen many times. This rearrangement joins TRBV7-9 to TRBJ2-7; D is possibly TRBD1 (6 bases). CDR3 size: 17 residues. V lost 0 bases and J lost 0, with 15 bases in between. CDR1 and CDR2 (germline): SEHNR, FQNEAQ (reference sequence). The CDR3 nucleotides read TGTGCCAGCAGCTTAGCAGGGTTGGGGACAAGCTCCTACGAGCAGTACTTC. Translation: CASSLAGLGTSSYEQYF. The variable domain in full, with the rest retrieved from reference TRBV7-9 and TRBJ2-7, is DTGVSQNPRHKITKRGQNVTFRCDPISEHNRLYWYRQTLGQGPEFLTYFQNEAQLEKSRLLSDRFSAERPKGSFSTLEIQRTEQGDSAMYLCASSLAGLGTSSYEQYFGPGTRLTVT.

This clonotype showed up many times. This sequence joins TRBV7-9 and TRBJ2-3; D is possibly TRBD2 (6 bases). Per the germline V gene, CDR1 is SEHNR and CDR2 is FQNEAQ (reference sequence). The V end was cut by 3 bases, the J end by 5 bases, with 12 bases between. This CDR3 contains 14 residues. CDR3 sequence: CASSFGKAGDTQYF. The CDR3 bases are TGTGCCAGCAGCTTTGGTAAAGCGGGAGATACGCAGTATTTT.

This clonotype showed up many times. This sequence joins TRBV7-2 and TRBJ1-1; a weak D match, TRBD1 (5 bases). This CDR3 comprises 15 residues. Germline V CDR1 and CDR2: SGHTA, FQGNSA. Trimming cost V 1 base and J 6 bases, with 15 bases left between them. CDR3 sequence reads: CASSLEWGVYAEAFF. CDR3 in DNA: TGTGCCAGCAGCTTAGAATGGGGGGTTTATGCTGAAGCTTTCTTT. The variable domain in full, with the rest retrieved from reference TRBV7-2 and TRBJ1-1, is GAGVSQSPSNKVTEKGKDVELRCDPISGHTALYWYRQSLGQGLEFLIYFQGNSAPDKSGLPSDRFSAERTGGSVSTLTIQRTQQEDSAVYLCASSLEWGVYAEAFFGQGTRLTVV.

This clonotype was found a few times. The CDR3 protein is CASSVGPQSAGGPGELFF. The CDR3 nucleotides read TGTGCCAGCAGCGTAGGGCCCCAGAGTGCGGGAGGGCCCGGGGAGCTGTTTTTT. The chain carries TRBV9 and TRBJ2-2, with 9 bases matching TRBD2. The J segment lost 6 bases and the V segment lost 0 bases, leaving 12 bases of the junction unmatched. The CDR3 is 18 residues long. Germline CDR1 reads SGDLS; CDR2 reads YYNGEE.

This clonotype was recorded many times. The chain recombines TRBV12-3 or TRBV12-4 with TRBJ2-3; unclear D gene. The CDR3 extends over 14 amino acids. Trimming removed 3 bases from V and 2 bases from J, with 9 bases in between. CDR3 bases: TGTGCCAGCAGTTTTAGGCTGGACACAGATACGCAGTATTTT. Its protein is CASSFRLDTDTQYF.

With regard to this clonotype: This may come from a read error, since a much larger clone is one base off. CDR3 bases: TGCAGTGCTAGAGATCCCAGTGCCTCCTATGGCTACACCTTC. Its translation: CSARDPSASYGYTF. The genes are TRBV20-1 and TRBJ1-2; no clear D. Germline CDR1 DFQATT, CDR2 SNEGSKA (reference sequence). V lost 0 bases and J 4 bases, leaving 12 bases between the germline ends. The CDR3 contains 14 residues.